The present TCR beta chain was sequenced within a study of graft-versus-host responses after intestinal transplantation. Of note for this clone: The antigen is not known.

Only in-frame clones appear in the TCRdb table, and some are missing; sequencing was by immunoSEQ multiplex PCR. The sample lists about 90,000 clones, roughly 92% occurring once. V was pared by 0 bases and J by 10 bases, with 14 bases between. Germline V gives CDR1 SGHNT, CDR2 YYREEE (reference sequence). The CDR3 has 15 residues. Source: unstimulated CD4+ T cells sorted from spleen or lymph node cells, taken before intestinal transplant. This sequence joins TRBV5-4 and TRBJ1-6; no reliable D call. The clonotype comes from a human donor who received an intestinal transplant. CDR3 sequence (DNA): TGTGCCAGCAGCTTGGAAGCAGGCCTGGGGTCACCCCTCCACTTT. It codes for CASSLEAGLGSPLHF.